The entry that follows covers one TCR beta chain sequence. What it binds is not known. The sample comes from a study of blood T cells in healthy people across ages. In germline, CDR1 is SEHNR, CDR2 FQNEAQ (reference sequence). The CDR3 runs 15 residues. Donors gave 9 to 10 milliliters of peripheral blood apiece. PCR was performed a second time for roughly 7 to 12 cycles using a sample-barcoded 5' primer and a J-beta primer mix. Every individual sample yielded 2.5 million or more paired-end reads (each containing CDR3). TCRdb reprocessed the 5' RACE reads with MiXCR, giving one entry per CDR3 protein. Found here are just over 800,000 distinct CDR3 sequences, approximately 65% of them singletons; the top ten hold roughly 25%. Overall study findings and caveats: Strongly correlated with naive T cell percentage was TCR beta diversity. What prevented conclusive comparison of naive and antigen-experienced cells was that PBMCs were unsorted.

The V call is TRBV7-9, the J call TRBJ2-1; TRBD1 agrees at 9 bases. The J call is in doubt because the DNA end fits TRBJ2-7 better. Sequenced input: blood. This TCR derives from a man aged 25 to 40 in good health. This chain's CDR3 is CASSFPGTGRYEQYF. The CDR3 DNA reads TGTGCCAGCAGCTTTCCCGGGACAGGGCGATACGAGCAGTACTTC.